This T cell receptor (beta chain) was identified during a study of cytomegalovirus exposure and HLA in healthy donors. Assay used: immunoSEQ multiplex PCR; TCRdb lists only in-frame clones, some missing. The table records some 230,000 clones, about nine tenths of them present only once. There are a few counts of this clone. Antigen: not known. The CDR3 sequence is 13 residues long. Germline lookup yields CDR1 GTSNPN and CDR2 SVGIG (reference sequence). V lost 5 bases to trimming and J lost 2 bases, with 10 bases between them. Study outcomes and limitations: The classifier reportedly diagnosed cytomegalovirus status with high specificity and sensitivity.

This chain links TRBV30 with TRBJ1-5; D gene unclear. The sequence was obtained from a woman between 18 and 29 years old in good health and CMV-seronegative. Sequenced: PBMCs. CDR3: CAWAGGGNQPQHF. Written as DNA, the CDR3 is TGTGCCTGGGCGGGAGGAGGCAATCAGCCCCAGCATTTT. The complete variable domain, with remaining parts taken from reference TRBV30 and TRBJ1-5, reads SQTIHQWPATLVQPVGSPLSLECTVEGTSNPNLYWYRQAAGRGLQLLFYSVGIGQISSEVPQNLSASRPQDRQFILSSKKLLLSDSGFYLCAWAGGGNQPQHFGDGTRLSIL.